A selection of T cell receptor beta chains follows, all from one sample in a study of blood T cells in healthy people across ages. TCRdb re-called the 5' RACE reads through MiXCR, storing one row per CDR3 protein. The data show some 710,000 distinct CDR3 sequences, with 22% seen just once and around 21% held by the top ten. The sequenced material came from blood. The receptors derive from a man in his sixties or seventies in good health. The CDR3 runs from the conserved cysteine through the conserved F or W. Fields, in order: J gene, D gene, clone size, V gene, CDR3 protein, CDR3 DNA. D genes are given only for firm matches. Where a row states a size, it is once, few, many or the class of an expanded clone; other rows omit it.

j_gene: TRBJ1-2
d_gene: TRBD1
abundance: few
v_gene: TRBV11-2
CDR3aa: CASSFAGQKDGYTF
CDR3nt: TGTGCCAGCAGCTTTGCGGGACAGAAAGATGGCTACACCTTC

j_gene: TRBJ1-5
d_gene: .
abundance: few
v_gene: TRBV7-2
CDR3aa: CASSLATGSSNQPQHF
CDR3nt: TGTGCCAGCAGCTTAGCGACAGGCAGTAGCAATCAGCCCCAGCATTTT

j_gene: TRBJ2-1
d_gene: TRBD1
abundance: few
v_gene: TRBV12-3/TRBV12-4
CDR3aa: CASSFRGQVHNEQFF
CDR3nt: TGTGCCAGCAGTTTTAGGGGACAGGTTCACAACGAGCAGTTCTTC

j_gene: TRBJ1-2
d_gene: TRBD1
abundance: few
v_gene: TRBV6-5
CDR3aa: CASRRDSPNYGYTF
CDR3nt: TGTGCCAGCAGAAGGGACAGTCCTAACTATGGCTACACCTTC

j_gene: TRBJ1-5
d_gene: .
abundance: few
v_gene: TRBV12-3/TRBV12-4
CDR3aa: CASSLLAGGPQHF
CDR3nt: TGTGCCAGCAGTTTATTGGCGGGGGGTCCCCAGCATTTT

j_gene: TRBJ2-7
d_gene: .
abundance: many
v_gene: TRBV12-3/TRBV12-4
CDR3aa: CASSFQQVGTYEQYF
CDR3nt: TGTGCCAGCAGTTTCCAGCAGGTTGGGACCTACGAGCAGTACTTC

j_gene: TRBJ2-3
d_gene: .
abundance: few
v_gene: TRBV20-1
CDR3aa: CSAQSGKQVTDTQYF
CDR3nt: TGCAGTGCCCAATCAGGCAAGCAAGTCACAGATACGCAGTATTTT

j_gene: TRBJ2-7
d_gene: .
abundance: .
v_gene: TRBV3-1
CDR3aa: CASSQRGQNRYEQYF
CDR3nt: TGTGCCAGCAGCCAACGGGGGCAGAACAGGTACGAGCAGTACTTC

j_gene: TRBJ1-5
d_gene: .
abundance: .
v_gene: TRBV5-5
CDR3aa: CASSLGDVSNQPQHF
CDR3nt: TGTGCCAGCAGCTTGGGGGACGTTAGCAATCAGCCCCAGCATTTT

j_gene: TRBJ1-3
d_gene: TRBD1
abundance: many
v_gene: TRBV6-1
CDR3aa: CASSRDRGSGNTIYF
CDR3nt: TGTGCCAGCAGCCGGGACAGGGGCTCTGGAAACACCATATATTTT

j_gene: TRBJ1-2
d_gene: .
abundance: few
v_gene: TRBV29-1
CDR3aa: CSVDAGTLNYGYTF
CDR3nt: TGCAGCGTTGACGCCGGGACACTTAACTATGGCTACACCTTC

j_gene: TRBJ2-1
d_gene: .
abundance: .
v_gene: TRBV5-1
CDR3aa: CASSRGAMGEEQFF
CDR3nt: TGCGCCAGCAGCCGGGGGGCGATGGGGGAGGAGCAGTTCTTC

j_gene: TRBJ1-4
d_gene: .
abundance: few
v_gene: TRBV18
CDR3aa: CASSSGQITNEKLFF
CDR3nt: TGTGCCAGCTCTTCCGGACAGATAACTAATGAAAAACTGTTTTTT

j_gene: TRBJ1-2
d_gene: TRBD1
abundance: few
v_gene: TRBV20-1
CDR3aa: CSASGRDRIYGYTF
CDR3nt: TGCAGTGCTAGCGGCCGGGACAGGATCTATGGCTACACCTTC

j_gene: TRBJ2-3
d_gene: TRBD2
abundance: .
v_gene: TRBV5-1
CDR3aa: CASSLGHQRGTDTQYF
CDR3nt: TGCGCCAGCAGCTTGGGACATCAGCGGGGGACAGATACGCAGTATTTT

j_gene: TRBJ2-1
d_gene: TRBD1
abundance: .
v_gene: TRBV20-1
CDR3aa: CSAPDRVEVGYNEQFF
CDR3nt: TGCAGTGCTCCGGACAGGGTGGAGGTCGGCTACAATGAGCAGTTCTTC

j_gene: TRBJ2-5
d_gene: .
abundance: .
v_gene: TRBV13
CDR3aa: CASSFSLARGLQETQYF
CDR3nt: TGTGCCAGCAGCTTTTCCCTTGCTCGGGGCCTCCAAGAGACCCAGTACTTC

j_gene: TRBJ1-5
d_gene: .
abundance: few
v_gene: TRBV6-1
CDR3aa: CASRRGSQANQPQHF
CDR3nt: TGTGCCAGCAGAAGGGGTTCACAGGCAAATCAGCCCCAGCATTTT

j_gene: TRBJ2-3
d_gene: TRBD1
abundance: .
v_gene: TRBV7-9
CDR3aa: CASSSRGTAKSDTQYF
CDR3nt: TGTGCCAGCAGCTCAAGGGGGACAGCTAAGTCAGATACGCAGTATTTT

j_gene: TRBJ1-5
d_gene: .
abundance: few
v_gene: TRBV7-9
CDR3aa: CASSFSNQPRHF
CDR3nt: TGTGCCAGCAGCTTCAGCAATCAGCCCCGGCATTTT

j_gene: TRBJ2-1
d_gene: .
abundance: .
v_gene: TRBV15
CDR3aa: CATSRDRGQNEQFF
CDR3nt: TGTGCCACCAGCAGAGATCGGGGGCAGAATGAGCAGTTCTTC

j_gene: TRBJ2-3
d_gene: .
abundance: few
v_gene: TRBV27
CDR3aa: CASSLLLHSTDTQYF
CDR3nt: TGTGCCAGCAGTTTACTATTACACAGCACAGATACGCAGTATTTT

j_gene: TRBJ2-7
d_gene: TRBD1
abundance: few
v_gene: TRBV6-5
CDR3aa: CASSQTGTGGRKSYEQYF
CDR3nt: TGTGCCAGCAGCCAAACCGGGACAGGGGGCAGAAAATCCTACGAGCAGTACTTC

j_gene: TRBJ1-1
d_gene: TRBD1
abundance: few
v_gene: TRBV5-5
CDR3aa: CASGAQGAMNTEAFF
CDR3nt: TGTGCCAGCGGCGCACAGGGGGCGATGAACACTGAAGCTTTCTTT